This entry concerns a single T cell receptor (beta chain). Its antigen is unknown. Germline trimming cut 6 bases from V and 0 bases from J; bases unmatched to any gene: 8. CDR3 length: 14 residues. Germline CDR1 reads SQVTM; CDR2 reads ANQGSEA. The sample belongs to a study of shared clonotypes between healthy human individuals. Overall study findings and caveats: Despite large depth, rarefaction showed incomplete sorted-subset sequencing.

TCRdb keeps only in-frame clones here, not all; method: immunoSEQ multiplex PCR. Among fewer than 400,000 clones listed, under 80% were seen once. The study enrolled healthy HIV-negative adults without recent acute infections or vaccinations as donors. What was sequenced was memory CD4+ T cells sorted from blood. Subset meaning: CD45RA-negative fraction. The receptor comes from a man younger than 45 in good health. The chain couples TRBV29-1 to TRBJ2-7, with TRBD1 matching 7 bases. The CDR3 DNA is TGCAGCGTGTCGAAGGGGGCTAGCTCCTACGAGCAGTACTTC. Its protein product is CSVSKGASSYEQYF.